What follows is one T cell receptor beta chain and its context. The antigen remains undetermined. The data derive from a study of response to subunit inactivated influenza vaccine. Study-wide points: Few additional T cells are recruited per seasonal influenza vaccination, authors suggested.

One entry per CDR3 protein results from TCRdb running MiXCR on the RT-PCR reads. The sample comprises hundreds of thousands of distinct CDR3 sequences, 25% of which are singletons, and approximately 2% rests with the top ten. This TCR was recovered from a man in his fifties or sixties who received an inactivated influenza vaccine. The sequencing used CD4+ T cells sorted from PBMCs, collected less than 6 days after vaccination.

CDR3 nucleotide sequence: TGTGCCAGCAGGGACAGGGGGAATCAGCCCCAGCATTTT. This translates into CASRDRGNQPQHF. The gene calls are TRBV2 and TRBJ1-5; 10 bases agree with TRBD1. Germline values: CDR1 SNHLY, CDR2 FYNNEI. V shed 6 bases and J 4 bases; nucleotides not matched to a gene: 0. The CDR3 covers 13 residues.